The rows below give T cell receptor beta chains drawn from one sample of a study of vaccination and CD4 T cells after COVID-19. No cognate antigen is known for these TCRs. Each CDR3 protein gets one entry after TCRdb re-called the PCR reads with MiXCR. The sample shows about 4,600 distinct CDR3 sequences, less than 50% of them seen only once. Source material: CD4+ T cells from blood, cultured in vitro. These receptor sequences come from a human donor who had recovered from COVID-19. Both conserved end residues are part of each CDR3. The D gene is left open where the match is weak. Size tells how often a clone was seen (once, few, many) or the class of an expanded clone, and some rows leave it out.

J,D,size,V,CDR3,DNA
TRBJ1-2,TRBD1,NA,TRBV7-8,CASSLVGTGGASYGYTF,TGTGCCAGCAGCTTAGTAGGGACAGGGGGCGCTAGCTATGGCTACACCTTC
TRBJ2-3,TRBD1,NA,TRBV6-5,CASSYQGAGTDTQYF,TGTGCCAGCAGTTATCAGGGGGCCGGCACAGATACGCAGTATTTT
TRBJ2-2,TRBD1,NA,TRBV6-5,CASSYSDGQGISGELFF,TGTGCCAGCAGTTACTCGGACGGACAGGGCATTTCCGGGGAGCTGTTTTTT
TRBJ1-2,NA,few,TRBV29-1,CSVETGNRVANYGYTF,TGCAGCGTTGAGACCGGTAACAGGGTAGCTAACTATGGCTACACCTTC
TRBJ2-5,NA,NA,TRBV9,CASSVVAGGEETQYF,TGTGCCAGCAGCGTAGTGGCGGGCGGCGAAGAGACCCAGTACTTC
TRBJ1-3,NA,NA,TRBV7-8,CASSLVGHPRGNTIYF,TGTGCCAGCAGCTTAGTTGGGCACCCGAGAGGAAACACCATATATTTT
TRBJ1-2,NA,NA,TRBV28,CASSFYSGDGGYTF,TGTGCCAGCAGTTTTTACTCTGGGGACGGAGGCTACACCTTC
TRBJ2-7,NA,NA,TRBV4-2,CASSQVAGSSYEQYF,TGTGCCAGCAGCCAAGTTGCTGGAAGCTCCTACGAGCAGTACTTC
TRBJ2-5,TRBD2,NA,TRBV11-3,CASSSGLAGLETQYF,TGTGCCAGCAGTTCCGGACTAGCGGGATTGGAGACCCAGTACTTC
TRBJ2-7,TRBD2,NA,TRBV7-8,CASSLAGGDEQYF,TGTGCCAGCAGCCTAGCGGGAGGTGACGAGCAGTACTTC
TRBJ2-7,TRBD2,NA,TRBV7-2,CASSFLASGGREQYF,TGTGCCAGCAGCTTTTTGGCTAGCGGGGGGAGGGAGCAGTACTTC
TRBJ1-2,NA,few,TRBV18,CASSRTRDINYGYTF,TGTGCCAGCTCACGCACCCGGGACATAAACTATGGCTACACCTTC
TRBJ1-1,TRBD1,NA,TRBV12-3/TRBV12-4,CASKRTGDTEAFF,TGTGCCAGCAAGCGGACAGGGGACACTGAAGCTTTCTTT
TRBJ1-2,NA,NA,TRBV2,CASSERQGTYGYTF,TGTGCCAGCAGTGAAAGGCAGGGCACCTATGGCTACACCTTC
TRBJ2-1,TRBD1,NA,TRBV19,CASSITGTGDNEQFF,TGTGCCAGTAGTATTACGGGGACAGGAGACAATGAGCAGTTCTTC
TRBJ2-2,NA,few,TRBV10-2,CASRKDTGELFF,TGCGCCAGCAGAAAGGACACCGGGGAGCTGTTTTTT
TRBJ2-1,NA,medium-sized,TRBV5-6,CASSLFGSGSYNEQFF,TGTGCCAGCAGCTTGTTTGGGTCAGGCTCCTACAATGAGCAGTTCTTC
TRBJ2-1,TRBD2,few,TRBV7-2,CASSRQGGGPYNEQFF,TGTGCCAGCAGCCGCCAAGGCGGGGGGCCATACAATGAGCAGTTCTTC
TRBJ2-3,NA,NA,TRBV18,CASSPGVAAVSTDTQYF,TGTGCCAGCTCACCAGGGGTAGCAGCGGTTAGCACAGATACGCAGTATTTT
TRBJ2-5,NA,NA,TRBV20-1,CSADRLGETQYF,TGCAGTGCCGACCGGCTGGGGGAGACCCAGTACTTC
TRBJ2-3,TRBD1,NA,TRBV20-1,CSAPYGTGDRADTQYF,TGCAGTGCTCCCTATGGAACAGGGGATCGTGCAGATACGCAGTATTTT
TRBJ2-2,NA,NA,TRBV6-1,CASSPVRPGELFF,TGTGCCAGCAGTCCTGTTAGACCCGGGGAGCTGTTTTTT
TRBJ2-5,TRBD2,few,TRBV12-3/TRBV12-4,CASSYWTSGGETQYF,TGTGCCAGCAGTTATTGGACTAGCGGGGGTGAGACCCAGTACTTC
TRBJ1-3,NA,NA,TRBV20-1,CSASRGILAGNTIYF,TGCAGTGCCTCTCGTGGGATTTTGGCTGGAAACACCATATATTTT
TRBJ2-3,NA,NA,TRBV5-1,CASSLGLDPSTDTQYF,TGCGCCAGCAGCTTGGGTCTAGACCCTAGCACAGATACGCAGTATTTT
TRBJ1-1,NA,NA,TRBV9,CASSWGDGNTEAFF,TGTGCCAGCAGCTGGGGGGATGGGAACACTGAAGCTTTCTTT
TRBJ1-2,NA,NA,TRBV2,CASSEIGRDYGYTF,TGTGCCAGCAGTGAAATCGGCAGGGACTATGGCTACACCTTC
TRBJ2-6,NA,NA,TRBV6-5,CASSSPGEAGANVLTF,TGTGCCAGCAGTTCACCAGGGGAGGCAGGGGCCAACGTCCTGACTTTC
TRBJ1-6,NA,NA,TRBV7-2,CASSSYRSDNSPLHF,TGTGCCAGCAGCTCTTACAGGAGCGATAATTCACCCCTCCACTTT
TRBJ2-3,TRBD2,few,TRBV7-6,CASSLEVWTSGRAADTQYF,TGTGCCAGCAGCTTAGAGGTTTGGACTAGCGGGAGGGCCGCCGATACGCAGTATTTT
TRBJ2-3,NA,NA,TRBV4-1,CASSQDAHTDTQYF,TGCGCCAGCAGCCAAGATGCCCACACAGATACGCAGTATTTT
TRBJ2-5,NA,NA,TRBV7-2,CASSLLGGHETQYF,TGTGCCAGCAGCTTGTTGGGGGGGCATGAGACCCAGTACTTC
TRBJ2-1,TRBD2,NA,TRBV7-8,CASSLREGLHEQFF,TGTGCCAGCAGCTTGCGGGAGGGCCTCCATGAGCAGTTCTTC
TRBJ1-1,TRBD1,few,TRBV20-1,CSAVGQPNTEAFF,TGCAGTGCGGTGGGACAGCCGAACACTGAAGCTTTCTTT
TRBJ2-7,NA,NA,TRBV7-2,CASSPWQGAYEQYF,TGTGCCAGCAGCCCTTGGCAGGGCGCCTACGAGCAGTACTTC
TRBJ2-3,NA,large,TRBV20-1,CSARPPRHPTDTQYF,TGCAGTGCTAGGCCCCCCCGCCATCCGACAGATACGCAGTATTTT
TRBJ2-5,TRBD2,NA,TRBV5-1,CASSPLTSGGTQETQYF,TGCGCCAGCAGCCCGTTGACTAGCGGGGGGACTCAAGAGACCCAGTACTTC
TRBJ1-2,NA,NA,TRBV5-5,CASSPRRPLGGYGYTF,TGTGCCAGCAGCCCTCGACGGCCACTCGGTGGCTATGGCTACACCTTC
TRBJ2-4,NA,NA,TRBV20-1,CSARPLMISPQYLAKNIQYF,TGCAGTGCTAGGCCGTTGATGATTAGCCCCCAATATCTAGCCAAAAACATTCAGTACTTC
TRBJ2-2,TRBD1,NA,TRBV6-1,CASSDSGGAYGELFF,TGTGCCAGCAGCGATTCAGGGGGCGCATACGGGGAGCTGTTTTTT
TRBJ1-3,TRBD1,NA,TRBV18,CASSLRTGNSGNTIYF,TGTGCCAGCTCACTACGGACAGGCAACTCTGGAAACACCATATATTTT
TRBJ2-5,NA,NA,TRBV14,CASSQVWAETQYF,TGTGCCAGCAGCCAAGTCTGGGCCGAGACCCAGTACTTC
TRBJ1-1,NA,NA,TRBV20-1,CSARDRGQSTEAFF,TGCAGTGCTAGAGATCGGGGCCAGAGCACTGAAGCTTTCTTT
TRBJ1-2,TRBD1,few,TRBV10-3,CAISEGTGGNGYTF,TGTGCCATCAGTGAGGGGACAGGGGGCAATGGCTACACCTTC
TRBJ1-4,TRBD1,NA,TRBV7-2,CASSLSLGQGNEKLFF,TGTGCCAGCAGCTTAAGTTTGGGACAGGGGAATGAAAAACTGTTTTTT
TRBJ2-3,TRBD2,NA,TRBV7-9,CASSPTSGGLTDTQYF,TGTGCCAGCAGCCCGACTAGCGGGGGACTCACAGATACGCAGTATTTT
TRBJ2-7,NA,NA,TRBV6-1,CASTPSGARPYEQYF,TGTGCCAGCACCCCATCGGGGGCGCGACCCTACGAGCAGTACTTC
TRBJ2-2,TRBD2,few,TRBV20-1,CSANEGGSHGELFF,TGCAGTGCTAACGAGGGCGGGAGTCACGGGGAGCTGTTTTTT
TRBJ1-3,NA,few,TRBV7-9,CASSLVVAVGNTIYF,TGTGCCAGCAGCCTGGTGGTGGCAGTAGGAAACACCATATATTTT
TRBJ2-3,NA,NA,TRBV11-3,CASSPEGWGRADTQYF,TGTGCCAGCAGCCCCGAAGGTTGGGGGCGAGCAGATACGCAGTATTTT
TRBJ2-7,TRBD2,NA,TRBV6-5,CASSYVAGGEQYF,TGTGCCAGCAGTTACGTAGCGGGAGGCGAGCAGTACTTC
TRBJ1-2,TRBD1,NA,TRBV27,CASSSQRTGYGYTF,TGTGCCAGCAGTTCCCAAAGGACAGGGTATGGCTACACCTTC
TRBJ2-1,NA,once,TRBV7-2,CASSLFRQPNYNEQFF,TGTGCCAGCAGCTTATTCCGGCAGCCGAACTACAATGAGCAGTTCTTC
TRBJ1-2,NA,few,TRBV7-9,CASSYAGPKDYGYTF,TGTGCCAGCAGCTACGCCGGGCCGAAAGACTATGGCTACACCTTC
TRBJ2-5,NA,few,TRBV20-1,CSATDGGLYQETQYF,TGCAGTGCTACCGACGGAGGGTTGTACCAAGAGACCCAGTACTTC
TRBJ2-7,NA,NA,TRBV6-5,CASSSPGAYEQYF,TGTGCCAGCAGTTCACCAGGGGCCTACGAGCAGTACTTC
TRBJ1-2,NA,few,TRBV4-1,CASSQSRGRSNYGYTF,TGCGCCAGCAGCCAATCGAGGGGCAGGTCTAACTATGGCTACACCTTC
TRBJ1-6,TRBD1,NA,TRBV7-8,CASSLALQGASPLHF,TGTGCCAGCAGCTTAGCTCTACAGGGGGCCTCACCCCTCCACTTT
TRBJ1-6,NA,NA,TRBV12-3/TRBV12-4,CASSLVQGRSPLHF,TGTGCCAGCAGTTTAGTACAGGGACGTTCACCCCTCCACTTT